This T cell receptor beta chain derives from a study of blood T cell repertoires in COVID-19. This clone has more than one count but fewer than ten. CDR1 KGHSH and CDR2 LQKENI come from the germline V gene. The CDR3 loop spans 14 amino acids. Between the trimmed V and J ends, which lost 9 bases and 0 bases, there was a span of 9 bases. Clones were read by immunoSEQ multiplex PCR, and TCRdb kept only the in-frame ones, dropping some. The sample records some 300,000 clones, nearly 90% being singletons. The clonotype comes from a woman aged 30 to 39 who had recovered from COVID-19. The chain couples TRBV18 to TRBJ1-6; maybe TRBD1 (6 bases). The sample taken for sequencing was PBMCs or T cells enriched from blood (not recorded which). The CDR3 DNA follows: TGTGCCAGTTCGGACAGCTCCTATAATTCACCCCTCCACTTT. This encodes CASSDSSYNSPLHF.